Below, 21 T cell receptor beta chains from the same sample are listed, as sequenced in a study of molecular identifiers for immune sequencing clone quantification. TCRdb called the PCR reads again in MiXCR, with one record for every CDR3 protein. The sample lists 460,000 or so distinct CDR3 sequences, roughly 25% occurring once. Material: naive CD8+ T cells from blood, with Jurkat cell RNA spiked in. Documented subset: FACS-sorted CD8+CD4-CCR7+CD45RA+ naive T cells. The receptor set was obtained from a human donor in good health. Some libraries in this study had Jurkat cell RNA spiked in.

On this clonotype: It may be a read error: a sequence one base away is much more abundant. This chain joins TRBV4-1 and TRBJ1-2; D call uncertain. The length of the CDR3 is 14 residues. Germline CDR1 is MGHRA and CDR2 is YSYEKL. The CDR3 loop is CARSQDSRVTGYTF. In nucleotides, the CDR3 is TGCGCCAGGAGCCAAGATTCAAGGGTTACTGGCTACACCTTC.

The rearrangement uses TRBV7-6 and TRBJ2-7; 7 positions agree with TRBD2. The V gene's germline CDR1 is SGHVS and CDR2 FNYEAQ. With V trimmed by 1 base and J by 7 bases, 10 bases remained unmatched. The CDR3 is 15 residues long. The DNA of the CDR3 is TGTGCCAGCAGCTTAGAGGCGGGAGCTGGTGGTGAGCAGTACTTC. Its protein product is CASSLEAGAGGEQYF.

Remarks on this clonotype: A much larger clone sits a single nucleotide away, making a read error possible. The rearrangement uses TRBV5-3 and TRBJ2-3; D uncertain. Being an ORF, TRBV5-3 has a function that is uncertain. CDR3 size: 14 residues. Trimming shortened V by 8 bases and J by 2 bases, and 15 bases separated the two germline ends. CDR3 sequence: CASTWPADTDTQYF. The CDR3 nucleotides are TGTGCCAGCACCTGGCCGGCGGACACAGATACGCAGTATTTT.

This clonotype was detected many times. The chain carries TRBV9 and TRBJ2-3, with TRBD1 matching 7 bases. Trimming cost V 4 bases and J 0 bases; bases outside gene matches: 8. CDR1 is SGDLS and CDR2 is YYNGEE in the germline V gene. The CDR3 totals 16 residues. The CDR3 reads CASSTRQGTSTDTQYF. CDR3 in DNA: TGTGCCAGCAGCACCAGACAGGGAACTAGCACAGATACGCAGTATTTT.

This sequence joins TRBV11-2 and TRBJ2-1; 8 bases fit TRBD2. In germline, CDR1 is SGHAT, CDR2 FQNNGV. Trimming took 2 bases from V and 5 from J; bases not matched to a gene: 5. The CDR3 is 15 residues long. The CDR3 reads CASSLWRGVDNEQFF. The CDR3 nucleotides are TGTGCCAGCAGCTTATGGCGGGGGGTTGACAATGAGCAGTTCTTC.

Many counts were recorded for this clonotype. The chain links TRBV29-1 to TRBJ2-3, with 8 bases matching TRBD1. Trimming took 6 bases from V and 5 from J; bases not matched to a gene: 13. The length of the CDR3 is 15 residues. CDR1 is SQVTM, CDR2 ANQGSEA, per germline. The CDR3 region has the DNA TGCAGCGTGCGATCACCGGGACAGGTTTTAGATACGCAGTATTTT. Translating gives CSVRSPGQVLDTQYF.

The sample holds a few counts of this clonotype. The gene calls are TRBV10-3 and TRBJ2-7; perhaps TRBD1 as D (7 bases). V gave up 2 bases and J gave up 3 bases, with 11 bases separating them. Germline CDR1 and CDR2: ENHRY and SYGVKD. This CDR3 spans 14 amino acids. In DNA, the CDR3 is TGTGCCATCAGTGAGGGCGGGACAGACTACGAGCAGTACTTC. Translated, it gives CAISEGGTDYEQYF.

This clonotype was recorded a few times. Just one base apart from a much larger clone, this may be a read error. The conserved final phenylalanine or tryptophan is absent from the CDR3, which likely points to a read error. V is TRBV14 and J is TRBJ2-7; a possible D gene is TRBD2 (6 bases). The CDR3 runs 13 residues. Trimming pared 3 bases from V and 4 bases from J, leaving 10 bases between. Per the germline V gene, CDR1 is SGHDN and CDR2 is FVKESK. As DNA, the CDR3 is TGTGCCAGCAGCCACGGGAGTGGTTACGAGCAGTACTCC. This codes for CASSHGSGYEQYS.

This clonotype occurred a few times. The J gene is TRBJ2-1, the V gene TRBV27; 10 nucleotides line up with TRBD2. This CDR3 has 17 residues. Germline assignment: CDR1 MNHEY and CDR2 SMNVEV (reference sequence). V shed 5 bases, J shed 4 bases, and the junction held 11 bases outside the gene matches. CDR3 sequence: CASSLYASGGAYNEQFF. In nucleotides, the CDR3 is TGTGCCAGCAGTCTCTACGCTAGCGGGGGTGCATACAATGAGCAGTTCTTC.

This rearrangement joins TRBV6-5 to TRBJ2-2; D is uncertain. The CDR3 covers 15 residues. CDR1 and CDR2 from the germline V gene are MNHEY and SVGAGI. V lost 0 bases and J lost 2, with 7 bases in between. The CDR3 reads CASSYSISNTGELFF. The CDR3 DNA sequence: TGTGCCAGCAGTTACTCGATTTCTAACACCGGGGAGCTGTTTTTT.

The V gene is TRBV27, the J gene TRBJ2-1; TRBD2 agrees at 9 bases. V trimming: 1 base; J trimming: 0 bases; junction bases outside the gene matches: 4. The CDR3 totals 17 residues. CDR1 is MNHEY, CDR2 SMNVEV, per germline (reference sequence). As DNA, the CDR3 is TGTGCCAGCAGTTTATATGGCGGGGGGGGCTCCTACAATGAGCAGTTCTTC. Translation gives CASSLYGGGGSYNEQFF.

The V gene is TRBV10-3, the J gene TRBJ1-3, with a possible D match to TRBD1 (6 bases). Trimming left V 6 bases short and J 2 bases short, with 11 bases between. Germline loops: CDR1 ENHRY, CDR2 SYGVKD. This CDR3 is built from 14 residues. Here the CDR3 DNA reads TGTGCCATCAGGGCCCCAGGGGCTGGAAACACCATATATTTT. This gives the protein CAIRAPGAGNTIYF.

This clonotype has only a few counts. The rearrangement uses TRBV5-4 and TRBJ1-2; 8 positions agree with TRBD1. Unmatched junction bases numbered 7, after V lost 2 bases and J lost 7 bases. The CDR3 totals 14 residues. From germline, CDR1 is SGHNT and CDR2 YYREEE (reference sequence). CDR3 DNA sequence: TGTGCCAGCAGCTTAAACAGGGGGGAGTTTGGCTACACCTTC. It codes for CASSLNRGEFGYTF.

With regard to this clonotype: Just one base apart from a much larger clone, this may be a read error. V gene TRBV28 combines with J gene TRBJ2-7; no definite D call. CDR3 length: 13 amino acids. Germline CDR1 MDHEN, CDR2 SYDVKM. CDR3 DNA: TGTGTCAGCAGTTTACGCTGGGGCTACGAGCAGTACTTC. Its protein is CVSSLRWGYEQYF.

As to this clonotype: A much larger clone is a single base away; this may be a read error. The chain is built from TRBV7-8 and TRBJ2-5, with 7 bases identical to TRBD1. Germline V gene lookup returns CDR1 SGHVS and CDR2 FQNEAQ. This CDR3 has 18 amino acids. The CDR3 region is CAGSFNYAAGGSGETQYF. CDR3 nucleotides: TGTGCCGGCAGCTTTAATTATGCGGCAGGGGGTTCTGGAGAGACCCAGTACTTC.

The rearrangement joins TRBV7-9 to TRBJ1-6; the D is unclear. Germline loops: CDR1 SEHNR, CDR2 FQNEAQ (reference sequence). The CDR3 runs 16 residues. V dropped 5 bases and J dropped 3 bases, with 14 bases sitting between them. The CDR3 loop reads CASSHSGVCYNSPLHF. The CDR3 nucleotides read TGTGCCAGCAGCCACAGTGGGGTTTGCTATAATTCACCCCTCCACTTT.

The rearrangement uses TRBV27 and TRBJ2-7; 8 bases match TRBD2. V was clipped by 9 bases and J by 5 bases; unmatched bases: 18. Germline CDR1 and CDR2: MNHEY and SMNVEV (reference sequence). The CDR3 totals 16 residues. Here the CDR3 reads CASGPVSGGPKNEQYF. Here the CDR3 DNA reads TGTGCCAGTGGGCCGGTGTCGGGAGGGCCCAAGAACGAGCAGTACTTC.

This clonotype appeared a single time. CDR3 sequence (DNA): TGCAGTGCTAGAGATCGACAAGGGCTAGGGGTCAATGAGCAGTTCTTC. Encoded protein: CSARDRQGLGVNEQFF. The gene calls are TRBV20-1 and TRBJ2-1, with TRBD1 as a possible D gene (5 bases). Per germline, CDR1 DFQATT and CDR2 SNEGSKA (reference sequence). Trimming cost V 0 bases and J 6 bases, with 18 bases left between them. The CDR3 is 16 residues long.

This clonotype was detected ten times or more. The V gene is TRBV7-6, the J gene TRBJ1-1, with D possibly matching TRBD1 (5 bases). CDR1 and CDR2 (germline): SGHVS, FNYEAQ. Trimming removed 5 bases at V and 6 bases at J, with 16 bases between. CDR3 length equals 14 residues. CDR3 sequence reads: CASSRSLRDAEAFF. The CDR3, as DNA: TGTGCCAGCAGCCGATCCCTCAGGGACGCTGAAGCTTTCTTT.

This clonotype was recorded many times. The chain has TRBV4-3 and TRBJ1-1; a weak D match, TRBD1 (5 bases). Germline assignment: CDR1 LGHNA and CDR2 YSLEER. V was cut by 0 bases and J by 7 bases, with 12 bases left in between. The CDR3 contains 14 residues. The CDR3: CASSQDLGRSEAFF. The CDR3 DNA is TGCGCCAGCAGCCAAGATCTGGGGCGGAGTGAAGCTTTCTTT.

V gene TRBV27 combines with J gene TRBJ2-7; tentatively, D is TRBD1 (6 bases). Germline lookup yields CDR1 MNHEY and CDR2 SMNVEV (reference sequence). V was trimmed by 1 base and J by 9 bases, leaving 16 bases between them. The CDR3 length is 14 residues. DNA of the CDR3: TGTGCCAGCAGTTTATTAGGACAGTCAGAGGGGCAGTACTTC. Its protein product is CASSLLGQSEGQYF.